This paragraph reports one TCR beta chain. Brentuximab vedotin exposure varied, and every patient relapsed after autologous stem cell transplantation. The CD4+ T cells used were purified from thawed PBMCs through magnetic negative selection. Assay: immunoSEQ multiplex PCR; the TCRdb copy retains only in-frame clones and omits some. Found here are under 30,000 clones, 65% to 90% of them singletons; the top ten hold about 2.2%. These data belong to a study of PD-1 blockade in classical Hodgkin lymphoma. This CDR3 is built from 12 residues. Trimming cost V 6 bases and J 8 bases, with 11 bases left between them. Germline CDR1 is ENHRY and CDR2 is SYGVKD.

The sequencing used CD4+ T cells from blood, collected at baseline. This receptor was taken from a human donor with classical Hodgkin lymphoma. The chain carries TRBV10-3 and TRBJ2-1; a weak D match, TRBD1 (6 bases). CDR3 in amino acids: CAIRQGSDEQFF. In DNA form, the CDR3 reads TGTGCCATCAGACAGGGTTCCGATGAGCAGTTCTTC.